Included here is one T cell receptor (beta chain) sequence, with context. Its target is unknown. The sample originates from a study of OX40 agonist ivuxolimab in advanced cancers. Study-level results: Some nonresponders also had low normalized T-cell clonal expansion. The study did not work out the antigen specificity of the expanded peripheral T cells.

Looked up from germline, CDR1 is SGDLS and CDR2 is YYNGEE. V was shortened by 0 bases and J by 3 bases, with 10 bases between the two germline ends. The CDR3 sequence is 15 residues long. The repertoire was sequenced with immunoSEQ multiplex PCR; TCRdb's copy has only in-frame clones and lacks some. The data show some 86,000 clones, with approximately 85% seen just once and roughly 3.4% held by the top ten. Exclusion of a patient followed from autoimmune disease history or systemic immunosuppression. The chain employs TRBV9 and TRBJ2-1, with D perhaps TRBD2 (6 bases). This TCR was sampled from an adult with an advanced solid tumor such as melanoma, head and neck, liver or kidney cancer. The sample in question was CD4+ or CD8+ T cells sorted from blood, obtained in a trial of the OX40 agonist ivuxolimab. The CDR3 here is CASSVAGGVYNEQFF. CDR3 in DNA: TGTGCCAGCAGCGTAGCCGGCGGGGTCTACAATGAGCAGTTCTTC.